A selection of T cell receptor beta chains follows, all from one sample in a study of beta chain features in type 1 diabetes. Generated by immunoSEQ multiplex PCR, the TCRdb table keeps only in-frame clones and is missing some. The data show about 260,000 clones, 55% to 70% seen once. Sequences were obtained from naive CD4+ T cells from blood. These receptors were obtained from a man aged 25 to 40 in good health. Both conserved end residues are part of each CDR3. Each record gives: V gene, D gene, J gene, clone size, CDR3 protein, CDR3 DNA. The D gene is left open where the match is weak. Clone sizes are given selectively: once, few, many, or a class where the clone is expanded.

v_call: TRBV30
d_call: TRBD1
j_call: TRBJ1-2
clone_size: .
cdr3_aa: CAWQDRVLYGYTF
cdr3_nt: TGTGCCTGGCAAGACAGGGTATTATATGGCTACACCTTC

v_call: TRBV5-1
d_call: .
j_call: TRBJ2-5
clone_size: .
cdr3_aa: CASKGGAETQYF
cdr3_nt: TGCGCCAGCAAGGGGGGGGCTGAGACCCAGTACTTC

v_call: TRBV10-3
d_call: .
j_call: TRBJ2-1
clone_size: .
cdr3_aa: CAISDVQHEQFF
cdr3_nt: TGTGCCATCAGTGATGTCCAGCATGAGCAGTTCTTC

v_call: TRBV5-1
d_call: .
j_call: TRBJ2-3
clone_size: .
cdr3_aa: CASSLAGGTTDTQYF
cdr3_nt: TGCGCCAGCAGCTTGGCCGGTGGCACCACAGATACGCAGTATTTT

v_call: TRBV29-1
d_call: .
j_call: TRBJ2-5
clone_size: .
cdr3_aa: CSEGAGGETQYF
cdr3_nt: TGCAGCGAGGGAGCCGGTGGGGAGACCCAGTACTTC

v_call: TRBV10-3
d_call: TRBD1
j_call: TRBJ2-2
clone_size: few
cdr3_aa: CAISPTGAGELFF
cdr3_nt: TGTGCCATCAGTCCTACAGGGGCCGGGGAGCTGTTTTTT

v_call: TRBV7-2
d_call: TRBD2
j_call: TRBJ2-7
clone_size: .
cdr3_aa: CASSLAGTSGYEQYF
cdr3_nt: TGTGCCAGCAGCTTAGCCGGGACTAGCGGCTACGAGCAGTACTTC

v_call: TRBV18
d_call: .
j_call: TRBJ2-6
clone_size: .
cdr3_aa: CASSPKGFPSGANVLTF
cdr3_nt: TGTGCCAGCTCACCAAAGGGGTTCCCCTCTGGGGCCAACGTCCTGACTTTC

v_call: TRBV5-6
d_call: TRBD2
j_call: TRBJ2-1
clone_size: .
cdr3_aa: CASSPPGLAYNEQFF
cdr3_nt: TGTGCCAGCAGCCCCCCGGGACTAGCGTACAATGAGCAGTTCTTC

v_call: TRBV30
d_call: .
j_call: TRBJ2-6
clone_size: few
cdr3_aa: CAWSEGTGANVLTF
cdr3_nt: TGTGCCTGGAGTGAAGGAACAGGGGCCAACGTCCTGACTTTC

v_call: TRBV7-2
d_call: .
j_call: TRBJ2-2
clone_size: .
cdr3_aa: CASSPPTNTGELFF
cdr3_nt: TGTGCCAGCAGCCCACCAACGAACACCGGGGAGCTGTTTTTT

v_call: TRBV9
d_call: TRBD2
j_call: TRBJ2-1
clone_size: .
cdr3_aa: CASSPGGGSSYNEQFF
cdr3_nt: TGTGCCAGCAGCCCAGGCGGGGGTAGCTCCTACAATGAGCAGTTCTTC

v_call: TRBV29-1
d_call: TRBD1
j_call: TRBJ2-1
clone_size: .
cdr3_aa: CSASGQGYNEQFF
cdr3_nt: TGCAGCGCATCGGGACAGGGATACAATGAGCAGTTCTTC

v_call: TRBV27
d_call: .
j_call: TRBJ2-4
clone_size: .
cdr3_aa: CASSPRTIGPGIQYF
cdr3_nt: TGTGCCAGCAGTCCCCGGACCATTGGGCCGGGGATTCAGTACTTC

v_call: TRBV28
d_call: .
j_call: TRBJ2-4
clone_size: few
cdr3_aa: CASSDVRDPWAIQYF
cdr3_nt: TGTGCCAGCAGTGATGTCCGGGACCCCTGGGCCATTCAGTACTTC

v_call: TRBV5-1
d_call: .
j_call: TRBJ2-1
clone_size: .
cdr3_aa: CASSLGPPPTTGEQFF
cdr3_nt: TGCGCCAGCAGCTTGGGACCCCCTCCTACTACAGGAGAGCAGTTCTTC

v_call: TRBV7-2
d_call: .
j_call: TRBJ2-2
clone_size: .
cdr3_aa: CASSLRAAANTGELFF
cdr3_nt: TGTGCCAGCAGCCTAAGAGCAGCAGCGAACACCGGGGAGCTGTTTTTT

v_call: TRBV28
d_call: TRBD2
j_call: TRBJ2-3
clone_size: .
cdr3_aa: CASISPAGAGTDTQYF
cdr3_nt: TGTGCCAGCATCAGCCCAGCGGGAGCGGGCACAGATACGCAGTATTTT

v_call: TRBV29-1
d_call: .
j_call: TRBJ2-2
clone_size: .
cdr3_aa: CSVGKRGNTGELFF
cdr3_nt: TGCAGCGTTGGAAAGAGGGGGAACACCGGGGAGCTGTTTTTT

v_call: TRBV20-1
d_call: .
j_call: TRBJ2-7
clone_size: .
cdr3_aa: CSAPGVYEQYF
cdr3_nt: TGCAGTGCGCCCGGAGTCTACGAGCAGTACTTC

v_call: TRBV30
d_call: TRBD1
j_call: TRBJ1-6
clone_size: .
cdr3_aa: CAWTSLQGASYNSPLHF
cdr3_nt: TGTGCCTGGACTAGCTTACAGGGGGCATCCTATAATTCACCCCTCCACTTT

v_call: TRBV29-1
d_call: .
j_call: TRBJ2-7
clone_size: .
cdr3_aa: CSVDINQSYEQYF
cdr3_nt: TGCAGCGTTGATATAAACCAGTCTTACGAGCAGTACTTC

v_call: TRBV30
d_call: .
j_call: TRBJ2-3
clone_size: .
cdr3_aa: CGLSLGSTDTQYF
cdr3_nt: TGTGGCCTCTCCCTCGGAAGCACAGATACGCAGTATTTT

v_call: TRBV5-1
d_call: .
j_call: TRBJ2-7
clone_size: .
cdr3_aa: CASSWGNGPYEQYF
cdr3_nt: TGCGCCAGCAGCTGGGGAAACGGCCCCTACGAGCAGTACTTC

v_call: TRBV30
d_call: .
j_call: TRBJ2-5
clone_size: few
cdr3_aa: CAWSVMETQYF
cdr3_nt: TGTGCCTGGAGTGTGATGGAGACCCAGTACTTC

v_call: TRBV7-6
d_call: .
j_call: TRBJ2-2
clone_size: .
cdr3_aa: CASRPAAGELFF
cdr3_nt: TGTGCCAGCAGACCGGCGGCCGGGGAGCTGTTTTTT

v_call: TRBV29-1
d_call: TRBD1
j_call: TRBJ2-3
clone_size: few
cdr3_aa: CSGGQVLTDTQYF
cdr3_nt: TGCAGCGGGGGACAGGTACTCACAGATACGCAGTATTTT

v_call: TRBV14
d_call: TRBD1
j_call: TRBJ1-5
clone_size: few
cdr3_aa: CASSQGGTGNQPQHF
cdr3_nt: TGTGCCAGCAGCCAAGGCGGGACAGGCAATCAGCCCCAGCATTTT

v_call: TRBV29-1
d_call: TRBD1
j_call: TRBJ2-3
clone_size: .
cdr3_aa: CSAIKGQGADTQYF
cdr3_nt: TGCAGCGCCATAAAAGGTCAGGGGGCTGATACGCAGTATTTT

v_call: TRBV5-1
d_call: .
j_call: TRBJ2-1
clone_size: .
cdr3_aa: CASSLGLLNEQFF
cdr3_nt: TGCGCCAGCAGCTTGGGGCTACTCAATGAGCAGTTCTTC

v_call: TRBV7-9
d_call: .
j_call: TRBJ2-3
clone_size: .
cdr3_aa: CASSLGGSRTDTQYF
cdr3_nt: TGTGCCAGCAGCTTAGGAGGAAGCCGCACAGATACGCAGTATTTT

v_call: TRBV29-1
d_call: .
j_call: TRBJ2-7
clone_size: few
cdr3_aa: CSVDKGYEQYF
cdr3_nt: TGCAGCGTTGATAAGGGGTACGAGCAGTACTTC

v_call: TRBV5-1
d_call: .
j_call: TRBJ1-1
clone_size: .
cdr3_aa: CASSLTTWNTEAFF
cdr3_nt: TGCGCCAGCAGCCTGACAACATGGAACACTGAAGCTTTCTTT

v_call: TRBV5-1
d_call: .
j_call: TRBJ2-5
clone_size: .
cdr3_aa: CASSLAEGRETQYF
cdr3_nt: TGCGCCAGCAGCTTGGCCGAGGGCAGGGAGACCCAGTACTTC

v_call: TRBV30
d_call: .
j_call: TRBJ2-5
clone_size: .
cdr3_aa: CAWAGGAARQETQYF
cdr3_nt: TGTGCCTGGGCCGGCGGGGCCGCCCGGCAAGAGACCCAGTACTTC

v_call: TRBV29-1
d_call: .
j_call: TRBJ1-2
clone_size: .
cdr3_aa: CSVVGSVNYGYTF
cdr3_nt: TGCAGCGTTGTAGGTTCAGTTAACTATGGCTACACCTTC

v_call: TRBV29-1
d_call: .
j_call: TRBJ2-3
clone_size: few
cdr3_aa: CSVEQGGADTQYF
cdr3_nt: TGCAGCGTTGAGCAGGGAGGTGCAGATACGCAGTATTTT

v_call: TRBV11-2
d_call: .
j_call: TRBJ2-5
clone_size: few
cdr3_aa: CASSLQETQYF
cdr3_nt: TGTGCCAGCAGCTTACAAGAGACCCAGTACTTC

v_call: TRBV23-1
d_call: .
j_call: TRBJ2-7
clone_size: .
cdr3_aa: CASSHPLSYYEQYF
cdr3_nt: TGCGCCAGCAGTCATCCTCTATCCTACTACGAGCAGTACTTC

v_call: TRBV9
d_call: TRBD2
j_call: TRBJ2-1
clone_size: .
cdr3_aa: CASSVESSGAYNEQFF
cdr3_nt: TGTGCCAGCAGCGTAGAGTCTAGCGGGGCCTACAATGAGCAGTTCTTC

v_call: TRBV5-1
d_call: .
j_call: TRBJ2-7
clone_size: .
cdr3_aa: CASSLEQASSYEQYF
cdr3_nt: TGCGCCAGCAGCTTGGAACAGGCGAGCTCCTACGAGCAGTACTTC

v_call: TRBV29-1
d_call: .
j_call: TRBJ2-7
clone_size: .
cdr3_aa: CSVAGVTGLEQYF
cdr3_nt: TGCAGCGTTGCGGGAGTGACAGGGCTCGAGCAGTACTTC

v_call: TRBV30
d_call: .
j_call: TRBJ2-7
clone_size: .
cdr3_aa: CAWSVGGPYEQYF
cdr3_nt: TGTGCCTGGAGTGTCGGGGGGCCCTACGAGCAGTACTTC

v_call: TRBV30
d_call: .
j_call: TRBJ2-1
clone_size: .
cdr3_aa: CAWSDPLSARTYNEQFF
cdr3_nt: TGTGCCTGGAGTGACCCGCTATCGGCCCGCACCTACAATGAGCAGTTCTTC